What follows are 9 T cell receptor beta chains derived from one specimen sequenced in a study of T cells in Graves' hyperthyroidism and ophthalmopathy. What was amplified from RNA transcripts were TCR beta CDR3 regions. HTBI primers were the set used in a first-round RT-PCR of the TCR CDR3. From the multiplex PCR reads, TCRdb called clonotypes with MiXCR, one entry per CDR3 protein. Seen here are about 600,000 distinct CDR3 sequences, about a sixth observed once, and the top ten hold around 3.5%. The sequenced material came from blood. The receptors originated from a woman aged 40 to 55 with Graves' ophthalmopathy.

Details on this clonotype: A much larger clone sits a single nucleotide away, making a read error possible. CDR3 region: CASRAPGLAGYNEQFF. The CDR3 nucleotides read TGTGCCAGCAGGGCCCCGGGACTAGCGGGCTACAATGAGCAGTTCTTC. This sequence joins TRBV6-1 and TRBJ2-1, with TRBD2 identical over 12 bases. J gave up 3 bases and V 6 bases, and 6 bases lay outside the gene matches. CDR1 is MNHNS and CDR2 is SASEGT in the germline V gene. CDR3 length equals 16 residues.

The chain combines TRBV6-5 with TRBJ2-1; D could derive from TRBD1 or TRBD2 (5 bases each). Germline V CDR1 and CDR2: MNHEY, SVGAGI. The CDR3 loop spans 15 amino acids. V was clipped by 2 bases and J by 3 bases, with 11 bases between them. The CDR3 here is CASSYMGDHYNEQFF. As DNA, the CDR3 is TGTGCCAGCAGTTACATGGGGGACCACTACAATGAGCAGTTCTTC.

This chain joins TRBV5-1 and TRBJ2-5, with 7 bases that match TRBD1. Germline CDR1 reads SGHRS; CDR2 reads YFSETQ. This CDR3 is built from 14 residues. Trimming at V came to 2 bases and at J to 4 bases, leaving 5 bases not matched to a gene. The CDR3 protein is CASSFDREIETQYF. In nucleotides, the CDR3 is TGCGCCAGCAGCTTCGACAGGGAGATAGAGACCCAGTACTTC.

This clonotype came up many times. The chain carries TRBV18 and TRBJ2-5; unclear D gene. CDR3 length equals 12 residues. V was pared by 3 bases and J by 5 bases, with 7 bases between. CDR1 is KGHSH and CDR2 is LQKENI in the germline V gene. The CDR3 here is CASSPSVETQYF. DNA for the CDR3: TGTGCCAGCTCACCGTCGGTGGAGACCCAGTACTTC.

This clonotype was seen repeatedly, ten times or more. The V and J genes are TRBV30 and TRBJ1-2, with a weak D call TRBD1 (5 bases). The germline CDR1 and CDR2 sequences are GTSNPN and SVGIG (reference sequence). This CDR3 contains 11 residues. V was shortened by 2 bases and J by 7 bases, with 8 bases between the two germline ends. CDR3 in amino acids: CAWSPGAGYTF. CDR3 in DNA: TGTGCCTGGAGTCCCGGGGCTGGCTACACCTTC.

This clonotype was recorded many times. V usage is TRBV2 and J usage is TRBJ1-5, with D maybe TRBD1 (5 bases). This CDR3 is built from 14 residues. The germline CDR1 and CDR2 sequences are SNHLY and FYNNEI. The V end lost 3 bases, the J end lost 5 bases, and 11 bases lay between the germline ends. DNA of the CDR3: TGTGCCAGCAGTGATGGAGGGGTATATCAGCCCCAGCATTTT. It encodes CASSDGGVYQPQHF.

The sample holds many counts of this clonotype. The chain couples TRBV18 to TRBJ2-5; no firm D call. Trimming cost V 8 bases and J 4 bases, with 14 bases left between them. This CDR3 has 13 residues. Germline CDR1 reads KGHSH; CDR2 reads LQKENI. For the CDR3, the DNA is TGTGCCAGCACACGCGCCGACGGAGAGACCCAGTACTTC. Residues: CASTRADGETQYF.

This clonotype was observed a few times. This chain uses TRBV5-1 with TRBJ2-7; 8 nucleotides agree with TRBD1. Germline-derived CDR1 and CDR2 are SGHRS and YFSETQ. This CDR3 comprises 14 residues. With 5 bases clipped from V and 6 bases from J, the junction kept 10 bases outside the gene matches. The CDR3 region has the DNA TGCGCCAGCAGGTCGGGGACAGGTAAACTCGAGCAGTACTTC. Encoded protein: CASRSGTGKLEQYF. The whole variable domain, filled in from reference TRBV5-1 and TRBJ2-7, reads KAGVTQTPRYLIKTRGQQVTLSCSPISGHRSVSWYQQTPGQGLQFLFEYFSETQRNKGNFPGRFSGRQFSNSRSEMNVSTLELGDSALYLCASRSGTGKLEQYFGPGTRLTVT.

The rearrangement uses TRBV6-1 and TRBJ2-7; a weak D match, TRBD2 (7 bases). The CDR3 consists of 13 residues. Trimming stripped 7 bases from V and 4 bases from J, with 14 bases between. CDR1 and CDR2 (germline): MNHNS, SASEGT. The CDR3 protein is CASNKGGMYEQYF. The DNA for the CDR3 is TGTGCCAGCAATAAGGGGGGGATGTACGAGCAGTACTTC.